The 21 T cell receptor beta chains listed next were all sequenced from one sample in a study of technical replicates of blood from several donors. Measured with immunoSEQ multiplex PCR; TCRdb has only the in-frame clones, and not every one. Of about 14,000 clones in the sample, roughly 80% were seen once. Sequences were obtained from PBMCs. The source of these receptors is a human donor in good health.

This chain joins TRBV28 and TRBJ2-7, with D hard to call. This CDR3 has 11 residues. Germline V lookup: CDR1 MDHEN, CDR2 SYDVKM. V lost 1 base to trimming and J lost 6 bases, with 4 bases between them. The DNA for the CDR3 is TGTGCCAGCAGTTTATCTCGCGAGCAGTACTTC. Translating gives CASSLSREQYF.

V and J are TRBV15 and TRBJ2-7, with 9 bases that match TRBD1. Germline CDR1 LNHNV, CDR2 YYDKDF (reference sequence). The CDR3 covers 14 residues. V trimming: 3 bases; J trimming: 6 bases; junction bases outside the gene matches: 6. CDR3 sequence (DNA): TGTGCCACCAGCAGCGACAGGGGGTTTGCCGAGCAGTACTTC. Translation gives CATSSDRGFAEQYF.

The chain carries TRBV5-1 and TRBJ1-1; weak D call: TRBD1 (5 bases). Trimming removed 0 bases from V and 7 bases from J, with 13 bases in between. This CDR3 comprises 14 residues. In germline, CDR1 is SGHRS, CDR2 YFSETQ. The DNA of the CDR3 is TGCGCCAGCAGCTTGGGGTCAGGGAATAATGAAGCTTTCTTT. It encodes CASSLGSGNNEAFF.

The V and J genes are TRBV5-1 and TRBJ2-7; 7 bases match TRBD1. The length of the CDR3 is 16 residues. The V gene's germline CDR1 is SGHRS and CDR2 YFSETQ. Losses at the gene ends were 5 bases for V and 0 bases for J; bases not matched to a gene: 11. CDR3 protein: CASRKSAQGSSYEQYF. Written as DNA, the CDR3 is TGCGCCAGCAGAAAGTCAGCACAGGGGAGCTCCTACGAGCAGTACTTC.

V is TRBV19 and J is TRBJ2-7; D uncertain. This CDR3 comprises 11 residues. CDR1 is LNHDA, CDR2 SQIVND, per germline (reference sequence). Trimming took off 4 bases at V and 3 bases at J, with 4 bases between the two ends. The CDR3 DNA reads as TGTGCCAGTAGTAATATCTACGAGCAGTACTTC. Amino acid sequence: CASSNIYEQYF. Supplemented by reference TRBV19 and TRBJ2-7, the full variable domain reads DGGITQSPKYLFRKEGQNVTLSCEQNLNHDAMYWYRQDPGQGLRLIYYSQIVNDFQKGDIAEGYSVSREKKESFPLTVTSAQKNPTAFYLCASSNIYEQYFGPGTRLTVT.

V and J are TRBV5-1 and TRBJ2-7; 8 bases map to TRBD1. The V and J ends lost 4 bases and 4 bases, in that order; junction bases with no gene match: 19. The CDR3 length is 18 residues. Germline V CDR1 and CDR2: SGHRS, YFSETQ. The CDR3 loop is CASSVKPTGQGFMYEQYF. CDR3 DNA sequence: TGCGCCAGCAGCGTCAAACCGACCGGACAGGGTTTCATGTACGAGCAGTACTTC.

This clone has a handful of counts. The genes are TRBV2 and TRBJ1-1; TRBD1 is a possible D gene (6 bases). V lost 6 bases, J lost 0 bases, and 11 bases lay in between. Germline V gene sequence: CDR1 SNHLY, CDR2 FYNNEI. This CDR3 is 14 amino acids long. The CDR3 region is CASSLQGMNTEAFF. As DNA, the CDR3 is TGTGCCAGCAGCCTACAGGGCATGAACACTGAAGCTTTCTTT.

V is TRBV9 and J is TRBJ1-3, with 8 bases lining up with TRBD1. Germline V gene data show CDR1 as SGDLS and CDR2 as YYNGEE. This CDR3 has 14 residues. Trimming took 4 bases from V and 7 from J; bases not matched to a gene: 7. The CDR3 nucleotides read TGTGCCAGCAGCCTACAGGGGGTAGGGAACACCATATATTTT. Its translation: CASSLQGVGNTIYF.

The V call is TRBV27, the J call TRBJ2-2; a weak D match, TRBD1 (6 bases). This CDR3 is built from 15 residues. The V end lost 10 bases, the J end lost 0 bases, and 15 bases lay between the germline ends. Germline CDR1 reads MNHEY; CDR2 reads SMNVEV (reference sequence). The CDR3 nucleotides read TGTGCCACATCAGCCGGGACAACGAACACCGGGGAGCTGTTTTTT. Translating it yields CATSAGTTNTGELFF.

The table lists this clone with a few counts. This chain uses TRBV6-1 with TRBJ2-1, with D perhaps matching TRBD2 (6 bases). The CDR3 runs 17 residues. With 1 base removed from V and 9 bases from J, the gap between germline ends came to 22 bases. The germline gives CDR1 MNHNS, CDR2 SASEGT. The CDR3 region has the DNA TGTGCCAGCAGTGAAGAGCCCCGGACTACCAAGCCTGCTGAGCAGTTCTTC. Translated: CASSEEPRTTKPAEQFF.

The CDR3: CASSPGGTSGTYNIQYF. CDR3 sequence (DNA): TGTGCCAGCAGTCCGGGCGGGACTAGCGGGACTTACAACATTCAGTACTTC. This chain connects TRBV27 to TRBJ2-4, with 13 bases aligning to TRBD2. V shed 5 bases and J 7 bases; nucleotides not matched to a gene: 11. The CDR3 spans 17 residues. Germline V gene data show CDR1 as MNHEY and CDR2 as SMNVEV (reference sequence).

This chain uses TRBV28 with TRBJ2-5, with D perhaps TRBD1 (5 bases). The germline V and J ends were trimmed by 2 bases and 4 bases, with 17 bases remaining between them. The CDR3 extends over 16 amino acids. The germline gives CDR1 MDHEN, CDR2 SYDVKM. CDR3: CASSLIGFGAGETQYF. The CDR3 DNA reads TGTGCCAGCAGTTTAATCGGGTTTGGGGCAGGAGAGACCCAGTACTTC.

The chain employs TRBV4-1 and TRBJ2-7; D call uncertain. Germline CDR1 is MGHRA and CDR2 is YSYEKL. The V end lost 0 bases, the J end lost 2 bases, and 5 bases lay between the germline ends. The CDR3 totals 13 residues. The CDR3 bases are TGCGCCAGCAGCCAAGATGTTACCTACGAGCAGTACTTC. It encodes CASSQDVTYEQYF.

The CDR3 DNA reads as TGTGCCAGTAGTTGGGGACTACTACAAGAGACCCAGTACTTC. Encoded protein: CASSWGLLQETQYF. This chain links TRBV19 with TRBJ2-5; the match to TRBD2 covers 7 bases. Germline V gene sequence: CDR1 LNHDA, CDR2 SQIVND (reference sequence). The CDR3 loop spans 14 amino acids. Trimming took 5 bases from V and 2 from J; bases not matched to a gene: 5. The full variable domain, rest sourced from reference TRBV19 and TRBJ2-5, is DGGITQSPKYLFRKEGQNVTLSCEQNLNHDAMYWYRQDPGQGLRLIYYSQIVNDFQKGDIAEGYSVSREKKESFPLTVTSAQKNPTAFYLCASSWGLLQETQYFGPGTRLLVL.

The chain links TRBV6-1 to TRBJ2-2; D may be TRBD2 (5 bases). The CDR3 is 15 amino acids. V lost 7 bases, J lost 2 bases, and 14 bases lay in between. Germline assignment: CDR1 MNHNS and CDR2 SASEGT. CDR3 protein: CASIDRRPNTGELFF. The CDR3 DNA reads TGTGCCAGCATAGATCGGAGGCCTAACACCGGGGAGCTGTTTTTT.

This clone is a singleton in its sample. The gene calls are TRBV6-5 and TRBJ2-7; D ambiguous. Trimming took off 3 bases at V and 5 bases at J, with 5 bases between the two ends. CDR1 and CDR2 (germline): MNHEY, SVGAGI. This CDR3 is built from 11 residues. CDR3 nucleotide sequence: TGTGCCAGCAGTTATCTAGACGAGCAGTACTTC. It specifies CASSYLDEQYF.

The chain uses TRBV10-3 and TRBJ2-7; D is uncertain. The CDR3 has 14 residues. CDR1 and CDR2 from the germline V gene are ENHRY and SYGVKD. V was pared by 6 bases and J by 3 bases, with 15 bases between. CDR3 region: CAIRAPSPNYEQYF. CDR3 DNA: TGTGCCATCAGAGCGCCCAGTCCTAACTACGAGCAGTACTTC.

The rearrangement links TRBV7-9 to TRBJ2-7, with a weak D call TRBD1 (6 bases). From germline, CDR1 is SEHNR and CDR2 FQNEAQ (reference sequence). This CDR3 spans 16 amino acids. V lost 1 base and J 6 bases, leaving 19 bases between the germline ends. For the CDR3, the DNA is TGTGCCAGCAGCTTAGGGGGGTCCGTACAGGGTAGCGAGCAGTACTTC. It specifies CASSLGGSVQGSEQYF.

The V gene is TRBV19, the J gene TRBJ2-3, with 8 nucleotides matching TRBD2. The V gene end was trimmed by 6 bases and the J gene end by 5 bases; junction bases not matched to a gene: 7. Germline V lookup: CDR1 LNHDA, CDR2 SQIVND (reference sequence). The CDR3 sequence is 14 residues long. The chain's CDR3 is CASSQLAGQDTQYF. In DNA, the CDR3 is TGTGCCAGTAGCCAGCTAGCGGGCCAAGATACGCAGTATTTT.

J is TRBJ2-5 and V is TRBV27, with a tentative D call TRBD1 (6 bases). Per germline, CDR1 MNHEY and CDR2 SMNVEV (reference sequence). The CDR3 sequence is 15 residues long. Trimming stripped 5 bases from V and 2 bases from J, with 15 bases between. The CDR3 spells CASSGSDSKQETQYF. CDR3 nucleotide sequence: TGTGCCAGCAGTGGTTCGGACAGCAAACAAGAGACCCAGTACTTC.

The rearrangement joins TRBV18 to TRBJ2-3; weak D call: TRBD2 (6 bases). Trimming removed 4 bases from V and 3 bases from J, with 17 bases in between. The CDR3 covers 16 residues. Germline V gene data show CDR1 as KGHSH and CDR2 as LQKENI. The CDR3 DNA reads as TGTGCCAGCTCACTAGCCCCGGGACTGATGACAGATACGCAGTATTTT. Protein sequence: CASSLAPGLMTDTQYF.